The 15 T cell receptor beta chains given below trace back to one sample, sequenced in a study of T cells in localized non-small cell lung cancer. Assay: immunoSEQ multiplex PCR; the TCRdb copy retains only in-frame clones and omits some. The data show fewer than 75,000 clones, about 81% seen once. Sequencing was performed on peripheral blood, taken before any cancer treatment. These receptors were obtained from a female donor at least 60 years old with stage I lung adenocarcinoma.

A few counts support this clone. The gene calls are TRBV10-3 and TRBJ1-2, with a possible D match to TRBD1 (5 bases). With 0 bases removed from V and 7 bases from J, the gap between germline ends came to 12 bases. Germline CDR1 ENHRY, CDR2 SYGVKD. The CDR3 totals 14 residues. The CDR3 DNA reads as TGTGCCATCAGTGAGTCTAGAGGGGTGCGTGGCTACACCTTC. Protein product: CAISESRGVRGYTF.

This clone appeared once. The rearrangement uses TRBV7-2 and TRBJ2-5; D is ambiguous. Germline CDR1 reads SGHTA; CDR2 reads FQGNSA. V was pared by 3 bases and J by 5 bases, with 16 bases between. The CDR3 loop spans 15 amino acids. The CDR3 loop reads CASSFSHQALETQYF. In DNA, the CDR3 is TGTGCCAGCAGCTTTAGTCATCAGGCTCTTGAGACCCAGTACTTC.

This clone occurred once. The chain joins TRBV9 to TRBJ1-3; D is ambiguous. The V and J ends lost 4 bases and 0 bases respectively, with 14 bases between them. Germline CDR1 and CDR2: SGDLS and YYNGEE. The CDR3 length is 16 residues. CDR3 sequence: CASSSRAVLSGNTIYF. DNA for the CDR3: TGTGCCAGCAGCTCCCGTGCCGTCCTCTCTGGAAACACCATATATTTT.

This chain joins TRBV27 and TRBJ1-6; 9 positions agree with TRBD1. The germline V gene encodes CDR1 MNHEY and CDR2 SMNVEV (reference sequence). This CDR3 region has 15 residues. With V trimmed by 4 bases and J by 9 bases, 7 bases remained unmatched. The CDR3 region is CASSSATGGVSPLHF. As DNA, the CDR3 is TGTGCCAGCAGTTCCGCAACAGGGGGCGTTTCACCCCTCCACTTT.

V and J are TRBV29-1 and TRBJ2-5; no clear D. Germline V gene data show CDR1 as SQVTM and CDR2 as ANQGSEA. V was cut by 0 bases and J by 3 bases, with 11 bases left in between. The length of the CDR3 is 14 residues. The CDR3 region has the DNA TGCAGCGTTGAAGATCTGCGGCGGAAAGAGACCCAGTACTTC. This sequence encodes CSVEDLRRKETQYF. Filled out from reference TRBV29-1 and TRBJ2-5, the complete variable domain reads SAVISQKPSRDICQRGTSLTIQCQVDSQVTMMFWYRQQPGQSLTLIATANQGSEATYESGFVIDKFPISRPNLTFSTLTVSNMSPEDSSIYLCSVEDLRRKETQYFGPGTRLLVL.

The CDR3 sequence: CASSLLAGGNTGELFF. CDR3 DNA: TGTGCCAGCAGCTTACTGGCAGGGGGGAACACCGGGGAGCTGTTTTTT. The chain couples TRBV11-2 to TRBJ2-2, with 7 bases lining up with TRBD1. CDR1 and CDR2 (germline): SGHAT, FQNNGV. CDR3 size: 16 residues. Germline trimming cut 2 bases from V and 1 base from J; bases unmatched to any gene: 4.

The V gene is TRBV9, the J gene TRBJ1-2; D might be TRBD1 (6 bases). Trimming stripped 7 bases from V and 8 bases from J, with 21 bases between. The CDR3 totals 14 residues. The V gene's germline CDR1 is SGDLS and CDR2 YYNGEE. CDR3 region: CASSRGGGQRGYTF. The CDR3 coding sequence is TGTGCCAGCTCGAGGGGGGGCGGACAGCGGGGCTACACCTTC. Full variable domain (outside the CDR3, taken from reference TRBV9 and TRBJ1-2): DSGVTQTPKHLITATGQRVTLRCSPRSGDLSVYWYQQSLDQGLQFLIQYYNGEERAKGNILERFSAQQFPDLHSELNLSSLELGDSALYFCASSRGGGQRGYTFGSGTRLTVV.

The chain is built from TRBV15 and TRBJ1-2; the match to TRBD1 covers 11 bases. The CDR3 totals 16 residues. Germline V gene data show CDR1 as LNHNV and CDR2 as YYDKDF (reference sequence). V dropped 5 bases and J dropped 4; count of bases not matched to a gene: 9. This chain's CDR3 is CATSRPTDRGLYGYTF. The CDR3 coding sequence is TGTGCCACCAGCCGACCGACGGACAGGGGGCTCTATGGCTACACCTTC.

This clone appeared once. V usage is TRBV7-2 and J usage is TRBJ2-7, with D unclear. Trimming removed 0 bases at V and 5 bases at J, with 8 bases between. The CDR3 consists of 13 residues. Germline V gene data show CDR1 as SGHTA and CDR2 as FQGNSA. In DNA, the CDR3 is TGTGCCAGCAGCTTAGCAAGGCGGAACGAGCAGTACTTC. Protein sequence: CASSLARRNEQYF.

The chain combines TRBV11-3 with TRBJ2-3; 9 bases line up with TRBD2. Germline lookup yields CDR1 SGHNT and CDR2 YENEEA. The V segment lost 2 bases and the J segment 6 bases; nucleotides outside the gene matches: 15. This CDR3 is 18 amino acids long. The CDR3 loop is CASSLSHLQAGGPDTQYF. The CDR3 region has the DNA TGTGCCAGCAGCTTATCTCATCTCCAGGCGGGGGGGCCGGATACGCAGTATTTT. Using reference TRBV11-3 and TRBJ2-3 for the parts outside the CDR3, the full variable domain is EAGVVQSPRYKIIEKKQPVAFWCNPISGHNTLYWYLQNLGQGPELLIRYENEEAVDDSQLPKDRFSAERLKGVDSTLKIQPAELGDSAVYLCASSLSHLQAGGPDTQYFGPGTRLTVL.

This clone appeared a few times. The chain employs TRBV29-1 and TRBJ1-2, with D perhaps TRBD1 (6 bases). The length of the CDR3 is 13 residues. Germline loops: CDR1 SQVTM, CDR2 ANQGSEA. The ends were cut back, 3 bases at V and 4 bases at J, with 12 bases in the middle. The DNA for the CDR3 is TGCAGCGTTGACACCATAGGGGGCTATGGCTACACCTTC. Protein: CSVDTIGGYGYTF. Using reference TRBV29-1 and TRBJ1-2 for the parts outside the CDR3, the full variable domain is SAVISQKPSRDICQRGTSLTIQCQVDSQVTMMFWYRQQPGQSLTLIATANQGSEATYESGFVIDKFPISRPNLTFSTLTVSNMSPEDSSIYLCSVDTIGGYGYTFGSGTRLTVV.

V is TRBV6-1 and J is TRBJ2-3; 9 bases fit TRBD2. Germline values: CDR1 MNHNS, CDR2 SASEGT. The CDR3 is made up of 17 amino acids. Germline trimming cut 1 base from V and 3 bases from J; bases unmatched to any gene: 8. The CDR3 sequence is CASSEGPVLAGTDTQYF. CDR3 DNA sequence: TGTGCCAGCAGTGAAGGACCGGTGCTAGCGGGGACAGATACGCAGTATTTT.

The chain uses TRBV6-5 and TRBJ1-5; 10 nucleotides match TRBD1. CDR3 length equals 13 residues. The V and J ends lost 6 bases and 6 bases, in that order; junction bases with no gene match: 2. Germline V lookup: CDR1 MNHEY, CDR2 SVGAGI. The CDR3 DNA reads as TGTGCCAGCAGCCGGACAGGGGGTCAGCCCCAGCATTTT. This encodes CASSRTGGQPQHF.

CDR3 nucleotides: TGTGCCTCGGGGCCGAGGGGACCTGCGAACTATGGCTACACCTTC. Translating gives CASGPRGPANYGYTF. This chain uses TRBV19 with TRBJ1-2; maybe TRBD1 (5 bases). Germline V lookup: CDR1 LNHDA, CDR2 SQIVND (reference sequence). There are 15 residues in the CDR3. V was trimmed by 11 bases and J by 2 bases, leaving 21 bases between them.

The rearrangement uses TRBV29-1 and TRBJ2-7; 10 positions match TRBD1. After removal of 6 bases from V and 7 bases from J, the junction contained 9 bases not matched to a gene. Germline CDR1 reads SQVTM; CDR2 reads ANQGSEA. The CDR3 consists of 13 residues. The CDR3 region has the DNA TGCAGCGTCGCGAAGACAGGGGGCAGGGAGCAGTACTTC. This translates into CSVAKTGGREQYF.